Presented here are 10 T cell receptor beta chains from one specimen sequenced in a study of blood T cells in healthy people across ages. A sample-barcoded 5' primer and a J-beta primer mix were used in a second PCR of roughly 7 to 11 cycles. TCRdb used MiXCR to reprocess the 5' RACE reads, holding one entry per CDR3 protein. The sample has hundreds of thousands of distinct CDR3 sequences, 55% to 70% seen once. The specimen sequenced was blood. The source of these receptors is a man aged 30 to 39 in good health.

The chain combines TRBV7-2 with TRBJ2-1; the match to TRBD2 covers 11 bases. The V and J ends lost 1 base and 7 bases, in that order; junction bases with no gene match: 6. The CDR3 length is 16 residues. CDR1 is SGHTA and CDR2 is FQGNSA in the germline V gene. DNA of the CDR3: TGTGCCAGCAGCTTAGTTAGCGGGGGGGCGCGGAATGAGCAGTTCTTC. Protein sequence: CASSLVSGGARNEQFF.

The V call is TRBV29-1, the J call TRBJ2-5, with D maybe TRBD1 (7 bases). The CDR3 extends over 13 amino acids. Germline loops: CDR1 SQVTM, CDR2 ANQGSEA. V was cut by 7 bases and J by 0 bases, with 12 bases left in between. CDR3 in amino acids: CSGGDSHQETQYF. CDR3 DNA sequence: TGCAGCGGGGGGGACAGCCACCAAGAGACCCAGTACTTC.

DNA for the CDR3: TGCAGTGCCCCAGGACAGATAAACTACGAGCAGTACTTC. This translates into CSAPGQINYEQYF. The chain is built from TRBV20-1 and TRBJ2-7, with D possibly matching TRBD1 (6 bases). The CDR3 extends over 13 amino acids. Germline-derived CDR1 and CDR2 are DFQATT and SNEGSKA (reference sequence). Trimming took 6 bases from V and 3 from J, leaving 15 bases between them.

The gene calls are TRBV20-1 and TRBJ2-4; 8 bases are a match to TRBD2. V lost 3 bases and J lost 1; bases outside the gene matches: 11. The CDR3 sequence is 17 residues long. Per germline, CDR1 DFQATT and CDR2 SNEGSKA (reference sequence). CDR3 loop: CSASQSGSRRAKNIQYF. DNA of the CDR3: TGCAGTGCTAGCCAGAGCGGGAGTCGAAGGGCCAAAAACATTCAGTACTTC.

The chain recombines TRBV9 with TRBJ2-7, with D perhaps matching TRBD2 (6 bases). The CDR3 extends over 15 amino acids. CDR1 and CDR2 (germline): SGDLS, YYNGEE. V lost 4 bases and J 2 bases, leaving 16 bases between the germline ends. The CDR3 loop is CASSPRGSGPYEQYF. As DNA, the CDR3 is TGTGCCAGCAGCCCTCGGGGTAGCGGCCCCTACGAGCAGTACTTC.

V gene TRBV6-2 or TRBV6-3 combines with J gene TRBJ2-7, with TRBD2 matching 10 bases. Germline V gene data show CDR1 as MNHEY and CDR2 as SVGEGT. Germline trimming cut 0 bases from V and 2 bases from J; bases unmatched to any gene: 7. This CDR3 has 17 amino acids. CDR3 DNA: TGTGCCAGCAGTTACTCCCCCGGACTAGCGGAAACCTACGAGCAGTACTTC. It is translated as CASSYSPGLAETYEQYF.

This chain connects TRBV28 to TRBJ2-3; the match to TRBD1 covers 7 bases. The CDR3 runs 18 residues. V lost 6 bases, J lost 2 bases, and 17 bases stayed unmatched. Germline loops: CDR1 MDHEN, CDR2 SYDVKM. The CDR3 DNA is TGTGCCAGCAGGGGGGACAGAATTCATCCTCCTGACACAGATACGCAGTATTTT. Translated, it gives CASRGDRIHPPDTDTQYF. Based on the CDR3 plus reference TRBV28 and TRBJ2-3, the full variable domain is DVKVTQSSRYLVKRTGEKVFLECVQDMDHENMFWYRQDPGLGLRLIYFSYDVKMKEKGDIPEGYSVSREKKERFSLILESASTNQTSMYLCASRGDRIHPPDTDTQYFGPGTRLTVL.

Details on this clonotype: The junction departs from the called germline gene at one end, perhaps through a read error. The rearrangement links TRBV20-1 to TRBJ2-5; D not certain. The CDR3 consists of 12 residues. Germline V gene data show CDR1 as DFQATT and CDR2 as SNEGSKA (reference sequence). The CDR3 region is CSAKKFDETRYF. Here the CDR3 DNA reads TGCAGTGCTAAAAAATTCGATGAGACCCGGTACTTC.

The rearrangement links TRBV5-1 to TRBJ2-3, with 8 bases fitting TRBD1. V was clipped by 0 bases and J by 6 bases; unmatched bases: 6. This CDR3 spans 15 amino acids. The germline V gene has CDR1 SGHRS and CDR2 YFSETQ. In nucleotides, the CDR3 is TGCGCCAGCAGCTTGGAGGACAGGGCAATGGATACGCAGTATTTT. This sequence encodes CASSLEDRAMDTQYF.

This chain links TRBV10-3 with TRBJ2-7; D possibly corresponds to TRBD2 (6 bases). Per germline, CDR1 ENHRY and CDR2 SYGVKD. The CDR3 sequence is 12 residues long. Trimming removed 6 bases from V and 6 bases from J, with 12 bases in between. The CDR3 sequence: CAIRTSGGEQYF. The CDR3 bases are TGTGCCATCAGGACTAGTGGGGGCGAGCAGTACTTC.